A single sample is the source of the 23 T cell receptor beta chains below, sequenced in a study of blood T cell repertoires in COVID-19. TCRdb's copy holds only in-frame clones and misses some; the assay was immunoSEQ multiplex PCR. The sample lists 97,000 or so clones, 87% occurring once. The sequenced sample was peripheral blood. The receptors derive from a middle-aged man with active COVID-19.

This clone was observed a few times. The chain uses TRBV16 and TRBJ1-5; D gene ambiguous. Germline V gene sequence: CDR1 KGHSY, CDR2 FQNENV. Trimming cost V 4 bases and J 7 bases, with 11 bases left between them. The CDR3 extends over 13 amino acids. CDR3 coding DNA: TGTGCCAGCAGCCCCACACAAGTCCAGCCCCAGCATTTT. Translated, it gives CASSPTQVQPQHF.

The chain couples TRBV4-3 to TRBJ1-1, with TRBD1 identical over 9 bases. The CDR3 has 15 residues. V gave up 4 bases and J gave up 0 bases; unmatched junction bases: 3. Looked up from germline, CDR1 is LGHNA and CDR2 is YSLEER. This chain's CDR3 is CASSPTGGVNTEAFF. In DNA, the CDR3 is TGCGCCAGCAGCCCGACAGGGGGGGTGAACACTGAAGCTTTCTTT.

The gene calls are TRBV5-1 and TRBJ2-2, with 7 bases matching TRBD2. V trimming: 0 bases; J trimming: 0 bases; junction bases outside the gene matches: 5. Germline V gene data show CDR1 as SGHRS and CDR2 as YFSETQ. The CDR3 spans 17 residues. This CDR3 reads CASSLVGGGTNTGELFF. The DNA of the CDR3 is TGCGCCAGCAGCTTGGTCGGCGGGGGAACGAACACCGGGGAGCTGTTTTTT.

The CDR3 region is CAISEAGGTEAFF. For the CDR3, the DNA is TGTGCCATCAGTGAGGCAGGGGGGACTGAAGCTTTCTTT. V gene TRBV10-3 combines with J gene TRBJ1-1; 7 nucleotides line up with TRBD1. Germline assignment: CDR1 ENHRY and CDR2 SYGVKD. V was clipped by 2 bases and J by 5 bases; unmatched bases: 2. The CDR3 extends over 13 amino acids.

The chain is built from TRBV11-2 and TRBJ2-2, with 7 bases identical to TRBD1. The junction had 9 bases not matched to a gene; V was cut back by 4 bases and J by 4 bases. Germline V gene lookup returns CDR1 SGHAT and CDR2 FQNNGV. The CDR3 consists of 16 residues. This chain's CDR3 is CASSYHTGTATGELFF. The CDR3 DNA is TGTGCCAGCAGCTACCACACCGGGACAGCCACCGGGGAGCTGTTTTTT. Full variable domain (missing parts from reference TRBV11-2 and TRBJ2-2): EAGVAQSPRYKIIEKRQSVAFWCNPISGHATLYWYQQILGQGPKLLIQFQNNGVVDDSQLPKDRFSAERLKGVDSTLKIQPAKLEDSAVYLCASSYHTGTATGELFFGEGSRLTVL.

This chain connects TRBV15 to TRBJ1-5, with 8 bases identical to TRBD1. The CDR3 loop spans 15 amino acids. J was trimmed by 4 bases and V by 5 bases; bases with no gene match: 7. CDR1 and CDR2 from the germline V gene are LNHNV and YYDKDF (reference sequence). CDR3 coding DNA: TGTGCCACCAGCGTGACAGGGGTCATAAATCAGCCCCAGCATTTT. Residues: CATSVTGVINQPQHF.

This clone was seen a handful of times. The CDR3 here is CASSQGVSNQPQHF. In DNA form, the CDR3 reads TGCGCCAGCAGCCAGGGCGTTAGCAATCAGCCCCAGCATTTT. J is TRBJ1-5 and V is TRBV4-1; D not certain. This CDR3 contains 14 residues. Trimming removed 3 bases at V and 0 bases at J, with 6 bases between. CDR1 and CDR2 (germline): MGHRA, YSYEKL.

V usage is TRBV4-1 and J usage is TRBJ2-1, with 13 bases that match TRBD2. Trimming at V came to 0 bases and at J to 8 bases, leaving 10 bases not matched to a gene. Germline values: CDR1 MGHRA, CDR2 YSYEKL. CDR3 length equals 18 residues. The CDR3 coding sequence is TGCGCCAGCAGCCAAGAGGAGGGACTAGCGGGGATTTCGGATGAGCAGTTCTTC. Translation gives CASSQEEGLAGISDEQFF.

The gene calls are TRBV6-6 and TRBJ1-5; D gene ambiguous. Trimming pared 8 bases from V and 6 bases from J, leaving 11 bases between. This CDR3 is 12 amino acids long. The germline V gene encodes CDR1 MNHNY and CDR2 SVGAGI (reference sequence). CDR3 region: CASPPTAQPQHF. The CDR3 nucleotides read TGTGCCAGCCCCCCAACTGCTCAGCCCCAGCATTTT.

The rearrangement uses TRBV10-3 and TRBJ1-6; 10 nucleotides align to TRBD1. V lost 5 bases and J lost 8; bases outside the gene matches: 3. CDR3 length equals 14 residues. Germline V gives CDR1 ENHRY, CDR2 SYGVKD. The CDR3 reads CAISYGTGDSPLHF. CDR3 DNA sequence: TGTGCCATCAGTTACGGGACAGGGGATTCACCCCTCCACTTT.

The rearrangement uses TRBV30 and TRBJ2-7; a possible D gene is TRBD1 (5 bases). The V gene lost 1 base and the J gene lost 3 bases, with 16 bases spanning the gap. CDR1 is GTSNPN and CDR2 is SVGIG in the germline V gene (reference sequence). The CDR3 has 15 residues. The chain's CDR3 is CAWSGKGQGIYEQYF. CDR3 bases: TGTGCCTGGAGTGGTAAGGGGCAGGGAATCTACGAGCAGTACTTC.

This sequence joins TRBV3-1 (or the pseudogene TRBV3-2) and TRBJ2-4, with a tentative D call TRBD1 (6 bases). The germline CDR1 and CDR2 sequences are LGHDT and YNNKEL (reference sequence). Trimming removed 1 base at V and 6 bases at J, with 10 bases between. The CDR3 length is 14 residues. The CDR3, as DNA: TGTGCCAGCAGCCAAGGTGAAGGGGGAAACATTCAGTACTTC. Translating gives CASSQGEGGNIQYF.

The chain joins TRBV4-1 to TRBJ1-5; no definite D call. CDR1 MGHRA and CDR2 YSYEKL come from the germline V gene. The CDR3 has 14 amino acids. V was clipped by 2 bases and J by 3 bases, with 8 bases between them. CDR3: CASSQLADNQPQHF. As DNA, the CDR3 is TGCGCCAGCAGCCAATTGGCAGACAATCAGCCCCAGCATTTT.

CDR3 amino acids: CASGNSNQPQHF. CDR3 in DNA: TGTGCCAGTGGCAATAGCAATCAGCCCCAGCATTTT. The rearrangement links TRBV19 to TRBJ1-5; the D is unclear. From germline, CDR1 is LNHDA and CDR2 SQIVND (reference sequence). CDR3 size: 12 residues. Trimming removed 8 bases from V and 0 bases from J, with 5 bases in between.

In nucleotides, the CDR3 is TGCGCCAGCAGCGCCCCGAGGGGACAACTTAACTATGGCTACACCTTC. This encodes CASSAPRGQLNYGYTF. The chain employs TRBV5-1 and TRBJ1-2; a possible D gene is TRBD1 (6 bases). This CDR3 region has 16 residues. CDR1 is SGHRS, CDR2 YFSETQ, per germline. V was pared by 4 bases and J by 1 base, with 17 bases between.

The chain recombines TRBV4-2 with TRBJ2-7; 11 bases agree with TRBD2. This CDR3 region has 16 residues. Unmatched junction bases numbered 9, after V lost 4 bases and J lost 4 bases. The germline gives CDR1 LGHNA, CDR2 YNFKEQ. CDR3 loop: CASSRLAGPLLYEQYF. CDR3 DNA: TGTGCCAGCAGCCGACTAGCGGGGCCTCTGCTATACGAGCAGTACTTC.

The table lists this clone with many counts. The V call is TRBV7-2, the J call TRBJ1-4; unclear D gene. Germline V gene data show CDR1 as SGHTA and CDR2 as FQGNSA. V was clipped by 2 bases and J by 0 bases, with 10 bases between them. This CDR3 has 16 amino acids. CDR3 residues: CASSLSAGTTNEKLFF. The CDR3 bases are TGTGCCAGCAGCTTATCAGCGGGGACAACTAATGAAAAACTGTTTTTT.

The J gene is TRBJ2-2, the V gene TRBV6-6; 10 positions match TRBD1. Germline V gene data show CDR1 as MNHNY and CDR2 as SVGAGI (reference sequence). With 6 bases clipped from V and 7 bases from J, the junction kept 8 bases outside the gene matches. The CDR3 spans 15 residues. As DNA, the CDR3 is TGTGCCAGCAGACCCGGGACAGGGGTGAACGGGGAGCTGTTTTTT. This codes for CASRPGTGVNGELFF.

This clone appeared once. The V gene is TRBV3-1 (or the pseudogene TRBV3-2), the J gene TRBJ2-7, with a possible D match to TRBD2 (5 bases). This CDR3 spans 13 amino acids. CDR1 is LGHDT, CDR2 YNNKEL, per germline (reference sequence). The V and J ends lost 5 bases and 2 bases respectively, with 10 bases between them. As DNA, the CDR3 is TGTGCCAGCAGCTTAAGGACTCCCTACGAGCAGTACTTC. As protein: CASSLRTPYEQYF.

The rearrangement links TRBV11-3 to TRBJ2-1; 8 bases are shared with TRBD1. Per germline, CDR1 SGHNT and CDR2 YENEEA. The V gene end was trimmed by 6 bases and the J gene end by 10 bases; junction bases not matched to a gene: 5. The CDR3 length is 12 residues. The CDR3 DNA follows: TGTGCCAGCAGGGACAGGGACGGGGAGCAGTTCTTC. Protein sequence: CASRDRDGEQFF.

J is TRBJ1-1 and V is TRBV3-1 (or the pseudogene TRBV3-2); possible D gene TRBD1, 5 bases. Germline CDR1 reads LGHDT; CDR2 reads YNNKEL (reference sequence). The CDR3 has 13 residues. The V end was cut by 4 bases, the J end by 6 bases, with 12 bases between. The CDR3 DNA follows: TGTGCCAGCAGCCCTTACCCGGGGGCTGAAGCTTTCTTT. Translation: CASSPYPGAEAFF.

The CDR3 here is CASSPRGQGAGYEQYF. The CDR3 nucleotides are TGTGCCAGCAGCCCGCGAGGACAGGGGGCTGGATACGAGCAGTACTTC. The chain is built from TRBV5-8 and TRBJ2-7; 11 bases line up with TRBD1. Germline CDR1 SGHTS, CDR2 YDEGEE. V lost 4 bases, J lost 4 bases, and 10 bases stayed unmatched. The CDR3 is 16 amino acids. Full variable domain (rest looked up from reference TRBV5-8 and TRBJ2-7): EAGVTQSPTHLIKTRGQQATLRCSPISGHTSVYWYQQALGLGLQFLLWYDEGEERNRGNFPPRFSGRQFPNYSSELNVNALELEDSALYLCASSPRGQGAGYEQYFGPGTRLTVT.

The chain joins TRBV5-1 to TRBJ2-5, with TRBD1 matching 9 bases. Unmatched junction bases numbered 8, after V lost 3 bases and J lost 5 bases. From germline, CDR1 is SGHRS and CDR2 YFSETQ. The CDR3 totals 15 residues. CDR3 amino acids: CASSSGGQGTETQYF. CDR3 in DNA: TGCGCCAGCAGCTCGGGGGGACAGGGTACTGAGACCCAGTACTTC.